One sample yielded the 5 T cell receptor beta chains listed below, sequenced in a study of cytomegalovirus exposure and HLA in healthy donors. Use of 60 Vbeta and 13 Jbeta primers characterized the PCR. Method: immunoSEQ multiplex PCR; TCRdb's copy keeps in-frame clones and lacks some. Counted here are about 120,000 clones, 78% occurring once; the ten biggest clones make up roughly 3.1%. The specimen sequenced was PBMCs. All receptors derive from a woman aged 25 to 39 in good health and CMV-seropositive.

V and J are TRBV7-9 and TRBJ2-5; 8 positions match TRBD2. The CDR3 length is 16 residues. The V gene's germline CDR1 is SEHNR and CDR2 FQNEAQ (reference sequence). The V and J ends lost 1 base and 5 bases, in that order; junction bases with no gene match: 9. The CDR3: CASSLGTSGPQETQYF. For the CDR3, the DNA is TGTGCCAGCAGCTTAGGAACTAGCGGCCCCCAGGAGACCCAGTACTTC.

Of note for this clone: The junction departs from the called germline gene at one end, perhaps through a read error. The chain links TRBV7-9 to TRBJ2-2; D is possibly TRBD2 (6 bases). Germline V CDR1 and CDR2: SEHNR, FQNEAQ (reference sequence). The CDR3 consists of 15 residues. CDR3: CSSSGSGSRTGELFF. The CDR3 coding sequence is TGTTCCAGCAGCGGAAGCGGGTCCCGGACCGGGGAGCTGTTTTTT.

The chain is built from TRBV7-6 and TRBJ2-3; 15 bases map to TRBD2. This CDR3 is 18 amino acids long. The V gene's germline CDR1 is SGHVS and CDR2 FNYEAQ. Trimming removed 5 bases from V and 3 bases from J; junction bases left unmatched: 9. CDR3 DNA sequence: TGTGCCAGCAGCAGAGGGACTAGCGGGGGGTCGACAACAGATACGCAGTATTTT. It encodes CASSRGTSGGSTTDTQYF.

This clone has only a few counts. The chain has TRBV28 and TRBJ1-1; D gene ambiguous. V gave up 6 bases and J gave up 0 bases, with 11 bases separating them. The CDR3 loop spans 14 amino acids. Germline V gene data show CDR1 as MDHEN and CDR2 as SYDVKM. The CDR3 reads CASRLQALNTEAFF. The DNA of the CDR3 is TGTGCCAGCAGGTTACAAGCCTTGAACACTGAAGCTTTCTTT.

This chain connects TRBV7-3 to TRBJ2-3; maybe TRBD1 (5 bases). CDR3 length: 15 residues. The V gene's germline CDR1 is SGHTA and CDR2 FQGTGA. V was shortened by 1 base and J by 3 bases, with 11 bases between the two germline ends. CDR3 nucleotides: TGTGCCAGCAGCTTAATGGGGCTTCCTACAGATACGCAGTATTTT. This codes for CASSLMGLPTDTQYF. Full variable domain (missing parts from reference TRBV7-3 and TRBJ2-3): GAGVSQTPSNKVTEKGKYVELRCDPISGHTALYWYRQSLGQGPEFLIYFQGTGAADDSGLPNDRFFAVRPEGSVSTLKIQRTERGDSAVYLCASSLMGLPTDTQYFGPGTRLTVL.